This T cell receptor beta chain emerged from a study of T cell responses to AZD1222 COVID-19 vaccine. Overall study results and limits: CD4 TCRs covered the whole spike, strongest at regions 160-218 and 743-854.

Only in-frame clones appear in the TCRdb table, and some are missing; sequencing was by immunoSEQ multiplex PCR. The sample lists more than 100,000 clones; around 90% were seen once. V dropped 4 bases and J dropped 5; count of bases not matched to a gene: 12. Germline values: CDR1 SQVTM, CDR2 ANQGSEA. The CDR3 length is 15 residues. Concerning this clone itself: The target antigen is unknown.

The sequencing here drew on peripheral blood, taken on day 0 of AZD1222 vaccination. This sequence originates from an adult in good health. The V and J genes are TRBV29-1 and TRBJ2-5, with TRBD1 identical over 8 bases. CDR3 protein: CSVVGQGGSRETQYF. The CDR3 DNA reads TGCAGCGTTGTTGGACAGGGTGGTAGCAGGGAGACCCAGTACTTC.